The 25 T cell receptor beta chains below all came from one sample that was sequenced in a study of T cell responses to AZD1222 COVID-19 vaccine. The method was immunoSEQ multiplex PCR; TCRdb's version includes in-frame clones alone and lacks a portion of them. This table holds 90,000 to 150,000 clones, about 85% found once. The input for sequencing was peripheral blood, taken 28 days after the second AZD1222 dose. The origin of the receptors is an adult who received the AZD1222 COVID-19 vaccine.

V is TRBV2 and J is TRBJ1-1; D not resolved. Germline values: CDR1 SNHLY, CDR2 FYNNEI. The CDR3 is made up of 12 amino acids. V lost 7 bases, J lost 1 base, and 7 bases lay in between. CDR3 nucleotide sequence: TGTGCCAGCAAGGAGGGGAACACTGAAGCTTTCTTT. It specifies CASKEGNTEAFF.

The chain has TRBV5-1 and TRBJ1-1; D remains unclear. Trimming took off 4 bases at V and 5 bases at J, with 18 bases between the two ends. This CDR3 has 15 amino acids. Germline lookup yields CDR1 SGHRS and CDR2 YFSETQ. In nucleotides, the CDR3 is TGCGCCAGCAGCAGCAGGACCTCTGTGGGGACTGAAGCTTTCTTT. As protein: CASSSRTSVGTEAFF.

This clone was seen just once. This chain connects TRBV18 to TRBJ1-6, with 10 bases fitting TRBD1. The length of the CDR3 is 15 residues. Trimming took 4 bases from V and 7 from J; bases not matched to a gene: 4. The germline gives CDR1 KGHSH, CDR2 LQKENI. The CDR3 spells CASSQDRGRNSPLHF. In DNA, the CDR3 is TGTGCCAGCTCACAAGACAGGGGGCGGAATTCACCCCTCCACTTT. The entire variable domain, with the rest obtained from reference TRBV18 and TRBJ1-6, is as follows: NAGVMQNPRHLVRRRGQEARLRCSPMKGHSHVYWYRQLPEEGLKFMVYLQKENIIDESGMPKERFSAEFPKEGPSILRIQQVVRGDSAAYFCASSQDRGRNSPLHFGNGTRLTVT.

The genes are TRBV5-5 and TRBJ1-2, with D possibly TRBD1 on 6 matching bases. CDR1 and CDR2 from the germline V gene are SGHKS and YYEKEE (reference sequence). Trimming pared 3 bases from V and 8 bases from J, leaving 14 bases between. This CDR3 region has 13 residues. CDR3 region: CASSWQAGVGYTF. The CDR3 DNA sequence: TGTGCCAGCAGCTGGCAAGCAGGGGTAGGCTACACCTTC.

The sample holds one count of this clone. In DNA, the CDR3 is TGTGCCAGCGGGACACCCGGGGGGAATGAGCAGTTCTTC. As protein: CASGTPGGNEQFF. This chain uses TRBV28 with TRBJ2-1, with a possible D match to TRBD2 (7 bases). In germline, CDR1 is MDHEN, CDR2 SYDVKM. Trimming pared 8 bases from V and 7 bases from J, leaving 15 bases between. This CDR3 has 13 amino acids.

Here the CDR3 DNA reads TGTGCCAGCAGCTTGGTGACCTCCCGGGAGCTGTTTTTT. It yields the protein CASSLVTSRELFF. This chain links TRBV5-5 with TRBJ2-2, with D unresolved. Trimming cost V 0 bases and J 9 bases, with 9 bases left between them. The germline gives CDR1 SGHKS, CDR2 YYEKEE (reference sequence). This CDR3 contains 13 residues.

J is TRBJ1-4 and V is TRBV18; 7 nucleotides align to TRBD1. The germline CDR1 and CDR2 sequences are KGHSH and LQKENI. Trimming took 1 base from V and 7 from J; bases not matched to a gene: 12. CDR3 length: 17 residues. The CDR3 region has the DNA TGTGCCAGCTCACCACAGGACAGGTTTGTCTATGGTGAAAAACTGTTTTTT. Amino acids: CASSPQDRFVYGEKLFF.

This chain links TRBV30 with TRBJ1-2; D is perhaps TRBD1 (5 bases). Germline-derived CDR1 and CDR2 are GTSNPN and SVGIG (reference sequence). V lost 2 bases and J 8 bases, leaving 15 bases between the germline ends. This CDR3 is built from 13 residues. For the CDR3, the DNA is TGTGCCTGGAGTACTATACTTGGGGCGGGCTACACCTTC. This codes for CAWSTILGAGYTF.

The rearrangement links TRBV2 to TRBJ1-6; possible D gene TRBD1, 5 bases. V was pared by 7 bases and J by 6 bases, with 10 bases between. The CDR3 totals 13 residues. Germline CDR1 is SNHLY and CDR2 is FYNNEI. The DNA of the CDR3 is TGTGCCAGCACACAGGAGCCTAATTCACCCCTCCACTTT. Translated, it gives CASTQEPNSPLHF.

The chain has TRBV6-5 and TRBJ1-1; perhaps TRBD1 as D (5 bases). Trimming removed 2 bases from V and 2 bases from J, with 9 bases in between. Per the germline V gene, CDR1 is MNHEY and CDR2 is SVGAGI. This CDR3 comprises 14 residues. The CDR3 bases are TGTGCCAGCAGTTACCGACAGACCAACACTGAAGCTTTCTTT. This codes for CASSYRQTNTEAFF.

This clone is a singleton in its sample. The V call is TRBV28, the J call TRBJ2-5, with TRBD1 matching 9 bases. Looked up from germline, CDR1 is MDHEN and CDR2 is SYDVKM. This CDR3 is 15 amino acids long. J was trimmed by 5 bases and V by 3 bases; bases with no gene match: 7. The CDR3 region is CASSFSGTGLETQYF. As DNA, the CDR3 is TGTGCCAGCAGTTTTTCCGGGACAGGGTTGGAGACCCAGTACTTC.

The chain uses TRBV5-1 and TRBJ2-2, with D tentatively TRBD1 or TRBD2 (5 bases each). Germline V CDR1 and CDR2: SGHRS, YFSETQ. CDR3 length: 14 amino acids. Trimming took 7 bases from V and 5 from J, leaving 15 bases between them. CDR3 coding DNA: TGCGCCAGCGGGAAGGGGACCGGGACCGGGGAGCTGTTTTTT. It yields the protein CASGKGTGTGELFF.

The CDR3 sequence is CASSNRQNYGYTF. The CDR3 nucleotides are TGTGCCAGCAGCAACCGACAGAACTATGGCTACACCTTC. The chain combines TRBV7-9 with TRBJ1-2; perhaps TRBD1 as D (5 bases). The CDR3 spans 13 residues. The germline V and J ends were trimmed by 5 bases and 2 bases, with 9 bases remaining between them. From germline, CDR1 is SEHNR and CDR2 FQNEAQ (reference sequence).

This clone was observed a single time. The rearrangement links TRBV6-6 to TRBJ1-1; 10 bases fit TRBD1. CDR1 and CDR2 from the germline V gene are MNHNY and SVGAGI (reference sequence). V was clipped by 5 bases and J by 7 bases; unmatched bases: 7. The CDR3 sequence is 14 residues long. CDR3 DNA: TGTGCCAGCAGTATGGGACAGGGGCTAGGTGAAGCTTTCTTT. This translates into CASSMGQGLGEAFF.

The CDR3 DNA reads as TGTGCCATCAGTGAGTCCGCAGGCTACACAGATACGCAGTATTTT. It translates to CAISESAGYTDTQYF. The V call is TRBV10-3, the J call TRBJ2-3; D not resolved. V lost 0 bases and J 2 bases, leaving 9 bases between the germline ends. The CDR3 sequence is 15 residues long. Germline V CDR1 and CDR2: ENHRY, SYGVKD.

This chain connects TRBV11-3 to TRBJ2-5; 7 bases agree with TRBD1. V was clipped by 5 bases and J by 5 bases; unmatched bases: 8. The CDR3 spans 14 residues. The V gene's germline CDR1 is SGHNT and CDR2 YENEEA. CDR3 in amino acids: CASSPRTGRETQYF. In nucleotides, the CDR3 is TGTGCCAGCAGCCCCCGGACAGGAAGGGAGACCCAGTACTTC.

This chain uses TRBV28 with TRBJ1-2; no clear D gene. The CDR3 runs to 15 residues. Trimming removed 3 bases from V and 1 base from J, with 12 bases in between. The germline CDR1 and CDR2 sequences are MDHEN and SYDVKM. CDR3 DNA sequence: TGTGCCAGCAGTTTTTGGGCAGGCATTAACTATGGCTACACCTTC. It translates to CASSFWAGINYGYTF.

This chain links TRBV19 with TRBJ1-2; 7 bases match TRBD1. Germline loops: CDR1 LNHDA, CDR2 SQIVND (reference sequence). This CDR3 spans 14 amino acids. With V trimmed by 6 bases and J by 2 bases, 6 bases remained unmatched. The CDR3 protein is CASSVQGTNYGYTF. The CDR3 nucleotides are TGTGCCAGTAGCGTACAGGGGACAAACTATGGCTACACCTTC. Full variable domain (rest looked up from reference TRBV19 and TRBJ1-2): DGGITQSPKYLFRKEGQNVTLSCEQNLNHDAMYWYRQDPGQGLRLIYYSQIVNDFQKGDIAEGYSVSREKKESFPLTVTSAQKNPTAFYLCASSVQGTNYGYTFGSGTRLTVV.

The chain joins TRBV2 to TRBJ2-3; 11 bases line up with TRBD2. The germline V gene encodes CDR1 SNHLY and CDR2 FYNNEI. V lost 0 bases, J lost 4 bases, and 9 bases stayed unmatched. The CDR3 runs 18 residues. The CDR3 sequence: CASSEALLLAGVPDTQYF. CDR3 coding DNA: TGTGCCAGCAGTGAAGCGCTCCTACTAGCGGGGGTGCCAGATACGCAGTATTTT.

The chain carries TRBV5-6 and TRBJ2-7; TRBD1 might be the D (5 bases). The CDR3 has 13 amino acids. The V end lost 4 bases, the J end lost 4 bases, and 12 bases lay between the germline ends. Looked up from germline, CDR1 is SGHDT and CDR2 is YYEEEE. The CDR3 loop reads CASSQGALYEQYF. In nucleotides, the CDR3 is TGTGCCAGCAGCCAAGGGGCTTTATACGAGCAGTACTTC.

This chain uses TRBV30 with TRBJ1-3; D is uncertain. The CDR3 contains 12 residues. Germline V gene lookup returns CDR1 GTSNPN and CDR2 SVGIG (reference sequence). In nucleotides, the CDR3 is TGTGCGTGCTCAACAGCTGGAAACACCATATATTTT. It yields the protein CACSTAGNTIYF.

This sequence joins TRBV11-1 and TRBJ2-3, with D maybe TRBD2 (5 bases). The CDR3 contains 16 residues. The ends were cut back, 2 bases at V and 0 bases at J, with 12 bases in the middle. Germline V gives CDR1 SGHAT, CDR2 FQDESV (reference sequence). The CDR3 is CASSLFLASSTDTQYF. The DNA of the CDR3 is TGTGCCAGCAGCTTATTTTTAGCGAGTAGCACAGATACGCAGTATTTT.

The V and J genes are TRBV4-3 and TRBJ1-1; 7 nucleotides align to TRBD1. J lost 3 bases, V lost 1 base, and 11 bases had no gene match. The germline gives CDR1 LGHNA, CDR2 YSLEER. This CDR3 has 17 residues. CDR3 in amino acids: CASSQGDTGAGDTEAFF. CDR3 bases: TGCGCCAGCAGCCAAGGCGACACAGGGGCCGGGGACACTGAAGCTTTCTTT.

V usage is TRBV27 and J usage is TRBJ2-1; perhaps TRBD1 as D (6 bases). The CDR3 loop spans 14 amino acids. Trimming removed 5 bases from V and 4 bases from J, with 12 bases in between. Germline V gene sequence: CDR1 MNHEY, CDR2 SMNVEV (reference sequence). The DNA for the CDR3 is TGTGCCAGCAGTCATACCACAGGGTACAATGAGCAGTTCTTC. Its translation: CASSHTTGYNEQFF.

This clone was counted a few times. The CDR3 reads CASRAVAGPPSGANVLTF. The CDR3 region has the DNA TGCGCCAGCAGGGCCGTGGCAGGGCCACCCTCTGGGGCCAACGTCCTGACTTTC. This rearrangement joins TRBV10-2 to TRBJ2-6; weak D call: TRBD1 (5 bases). The CDR3 has 18 amino acids. V dropped 6 bases and J dropped 0 bases, with 18 bases sitting between them. The germline gives CDR1 WSHSY, CDR2 SAAADI.